The 9 T cell receptor beta chains listed next were all sequenced from one sample in a study of blood T cell repertoires in COVID-19. The method was immunoSEQ multiplex PCR; TCRdb's version includes in-frame clones alone and lacks a portion of them. This sample has approximately 150,000 clones; 87% occur once, and the top ten carry roughly 1.2%. The specimen sequenced was PBMCs or T cells enriched from blood (not recorded which). All receptors derive from a human donor with acute COVID-19. The donor label of this sample is uncertain.

The V gene is TRBV19, the J gene TRBJ1-5; a possible D gene is TRBD1 (5 bases). Germline lookup yields CDR1 LNHDA and CDR2 SQIVND (reference sequence). Trimming took 3 bases from V and 4 from J, leaving 13 bases between them. The CDR3 has 15 amino acids. DNA of the CDR3: TGTGCCAGTAGTATGGAGGGGCAGGAAAATCAGCCCCAGCATTTT. This encodes CASSMEGQENQPQHF.

The rearrangement uses TRBV19 and TRBJ2-1, with 7 bases fitting TRBD1. The length of the CDR3 is 16 residues. CDR1 is LNHDA, CDR2 SQIVND, per germline (reference sequence). V was clipped by 3 bases and J by 7 bases; unmatched bases: 12. CDR3 coding DNA: TGTGCCAGTAGTATCCGAGGGGGCCCCGGCCAGAATGAGCAGTTCTTC. Its translation is CASSIRGGPGQNEQFF.

CDR3 DNA: TGTGCCAGCAGCTTGGGGTTAGTGAACACTGAAGCTTTCTTT. This codes for CASSLGLVNTEAFF. This chain joins TRBV5-4 and TRBJ1-1, with D uncertain. CDR1 SGHNT and CDR2 YYREEE come from the germline V gene (reference sequence). This CDR3 has 14 residues. V gave up 0 bases and J gave up 0 bases, with 6 bases separating them.

The gene calls are TRBV27 and TRBJ2-7; 7 positions agree with TRBD1. V gave up 3 bases and J gave up 6 bases; unmatched junction bases: 8. Germline V lookup: CDR1 MNHEY, CDR2 SMNVEV (reference sequence). The CDR3 covers 14 residues. Here the CDR3 reads CASSLGQGVGEQYF. CDR3 DNA sequence: TGTGCCAGCAGTTTGGGGCAGGGGGTAGGCGAGCAGTACTTC.

This clone came up once. This chain links TRBV5-1 with TRBJ1-6, with 7 nucleotides matching TRBD1. The V segment lost 4 bases and the J segment 10 bases; nucleotides outside the gene matches: 14. Germline CDR1 reads SGHRS; CDR2 reads YFSETQ. The CDR3 has 16 residues. The CDR3 DNA sequence: TGCGCCAGCAGCCCTCAGGGCAGGGGGTTAGACTCACCCCTCCACTTT. This gives the protein CASSPQGRGLDSPLHF.

The chain has TRBV6-6 and TRBJ1-2; a possible D gene is TRBD1 (5 bases). Germline V gene sequence: CDR1 MNHNY, CDR2 SVGAGI (reference sequence). The germline V and J ends were trimmed by 5 bases and 3 bases, with 10 bases remaining between them. This CDR3 region has 13 residues. The CDR3 nucleotides read TGTGCCAGCAGTACGGGGGGGTACTATGGCTACACCTTC. Translated: CASSTGGYYGYTF.

This clone was counted a single time. This chain uses TRBV5-1 with TRBJ2-3; D is possibly TRBD2 (5 bases). The CDR3 loop spans 16 amino acids. Trimming shortened V by 0 bases and J by 0 bases, and 11 bases separated the two germline ends. The V gene's germline CDR1 is SGHRS and CDR2 YFSETQ. This CDR3 is CASSLDFGLSTDTQYF. The CDR3 DNA follows: TGCGCCAGCAGCTTGGATTTCGGACTTAGCACAGATACGCAGTATTTT. Full variable domain (remainder filled in from reference TRBV5-1 and TRBJ2-3): KAGVTQTPRYLIKTRGQQVTLSCSPISGHRSVSWYQQTPGQGLQFLFEYFSETQRNKGNFPGRFSGRQFSNSRSEMNVSTLELGDSALYLCASSLDFGLSTDTQYFGPGTRLTVL.

This rearrangement joins TRBV7-2 to TRBJ1-5, with unresolved D. The CDR3 covers 12 residues. The V end was cut by 5 bases, the J end by 6 bases, with 8 bases between. Germline CDR1 reads SGHTA; CDR2 reads FQGNSA. The CDR3 DNA is TGTGCCAGCAGCCGAGGTTTTCAGCCCCAGCATTTT. It encodes CASSRGFQPQHF.

The chain carries TRBV9 and TRBJ2-3, with 7 positions matching TRBD2. V lost 0 bases and J lost 0; bases outside the gene matches: 10. The CDR3 has 18 residues. Germline V gives CDR1 SGDLS, CDR2 YYNGEE. The CDR3 DNA is TGTGCCAGCAGCGTAGACACGGGGGGTTCAACTAGCACAGATACGCAGTATTTT. Its translation is CASSVDTGGSTSTDTQYF.